In this sample, the clone carrying this TCR beta chain turned up a few times. The antigen is unknown. This sample stems from a study of T cell repertoires in cytomegalovirus infection. TCRdb called the reads again in MiXCR, with one record for every CDR3 protein. Here the sample spans a few hundred thousand distinct CDR3 sequences, roughly 43% being singletons. Trimming cost V 0 bases and J 2 bases, with 15 bases left between them. This CDR3 has 17 amino acids. Germline lookup yields CDR1 LNHNV and CDR2 YYDKDF (reference sequence). Study-level findings and limits: The ex vivo response was dominated by HLA-C-restricted CMV-specific TCR beta clonotypes.

This clonotype was sampled from a human donor in good health (CMV status not recorded). Some clones in this sample may be carry-over from other donors' samples. This chain uses TRBV15 with TRBJ2-3, with D possibly being TRBD1 or TRBD2 (5 bases each). Sequencing used cultured PBMCs, obtained from culture after CMV antigen stimulation. CDR3 in amino acids: CATSRDLGTRTTDTQYF. The CDR3 nucleotides are TGTGCCACCAGCAGAGATTTAGGGACCCGAACCACAGATACGCAGTATTTT.